The rows below give T cell receptor beta chains drawn from one sample of a study of beta chain features in type 1 diabetes. The protocol was immunoSEQ multiplex PCR, while the TCRdb copy is restricted to in-frame clones and leaves out a portion. The sample holds under 300,000 clones; about 25% are singletons and the top ten take approximately 4%. Sequenced input: central memory CD4+ T cells from blood. These receptors were obtained from a man aged 30-40 years in good health. Both conserved end residues are part of each CDR3. A D gene is named only where the DNA matches it firmly. For some rows the clone size is stated as once, few or many, or as a class when expanded; others skip it.

V gene	clone size	D gene	J gene	CDR3 DNA	CDR3 protein
TRBV10-3	NA	NA	TRBJ2-3	TGTGCCAGCAGTGCCGGGGCTAGGGCAGATACGCAGTATTTT	CASSAGARADTQYF
TRBV4-2	NA	TRBD2	TRBJ2-3	TGTGCCAGCAGCCAAGCCGGGACTAGCGGGACAGATACGCAGTATTTT	CASSQAGTSGTDTQYF
TRBV18	NA	NA	TRBJ1-1	TGTGCCAGCGCCAGGGGTCTTTCTGAGTTGAACACTGAAGCTTTCTTT	CASARGLSELNTEAFF
TRBV6-6	many	TRBD2	TRBJ2-1	TGTGCCAGCATTCTAGCGGCTACCTACAATGAGCAGTTCTTC	CASILAATYNEQFF
TRBV28	many	NA	TRBJ2-7	TGTGCCAGCAGTGGGACCTACGAGCAGTACTTC	CASSGTYEQYF
TRBV5-4	NA	NA	TRBJ1-1	TGTGCCAGCAGCTTGCGAGACACTGAAGCTTTCTTT	CASSLRDTEAFF
TRBV10-3	few	NA	TRBJ2-5	TGTGCCATCACCCCCGGGCGGGGAAACCAAGAGACCCAGTACTTC	CAITPGRGNQETQYF
TRBV2	NA	TRBD1	TRBJ2-2	TGTGCCAGCAGTTCCCAGGGGGCCGGGGAGCTGTTTTTT	CASSSQGAGELFF
TRBV4-2	few	TRBD1	TRBJ1-1	TGTGCCAGCAGCCAGAGGGCAGGGGGCATCGCGGCTTTCTTT	CASSQRAGGIAAFF
TRBV29-1	few	TRBD1	TRBJ2-7	TGCAGCGTTGTGGGACAGGGAGGAGATGAGCAGTACTTC	CSVVGQGGDEQYF
TRBV15	NA	NA	TRBJ2-7	TGTGCCACCAGCAGAGACAGTAAATACGAGCAGTACTTC	CATSRDSKYEQYF